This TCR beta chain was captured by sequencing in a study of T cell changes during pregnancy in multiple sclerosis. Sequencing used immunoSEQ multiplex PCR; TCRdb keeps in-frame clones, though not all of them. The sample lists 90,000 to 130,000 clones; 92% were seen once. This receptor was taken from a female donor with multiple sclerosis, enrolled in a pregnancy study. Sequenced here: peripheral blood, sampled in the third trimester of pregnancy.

CDR3 nucleotides: TGTGCCAGCAGCCCAAGCGGGACTAGCGGCCAAGAGACCCAGTACTTC. It is translated as CASSPSGTSGQETQYF. This chain joins TRBV7-3 and TRBJ2-5, with 11 bases matching TRBD2. Germline loops: CDR1 SGHTA, CDR2 FQGTGA. Losses at the gene ends were 5 bases for V and 1 base for J; bases not matched to a gene: 6. The CDR3 has 16 residues. Variable domain in full (rest from reference TRBV7-3 and TRBJ2-5): GAGVSQTPSNKVTEKGKYVELRCDPISGHTALYWYRQSLGQGPEFLIYFQGTGAADDSGLPNDRFFAVRPEGSVSTLKIQRTERGDSAVYLCASSPSGTSGQETQYFGPGTRLLVL.